This T cell receptor beta chain was recorded in a study of siplizumab effects on memory and regulatory T cells. Study-wide findings and caveats: Naive T cells were seemingly more diverse than memory cells, and major contributions to the alloresponse seemed to be made by them. Reactions containing siplizumab showed mappable alloreactive CD4+ clones averaging approximately 66% Treg-derived, versus roughly 25% in controls. Unstimulated subsets accounted for the mapping of only a minor share of the clones that were alloreactive.

To note about this clone: Its target is not known.

Germline trimming cut 0 bases from V and 7 bases from J; bases unmatched to any gene: 9. The V gene's germline CDR1 is SGHRS and CDR2 YFSETQ. The CDR3 is 17 residues long. Repertoires were generated with immunoSEQ multiplex PCR, while TCRdb's copy carries only in-frame clones and drops some. This repertoire shows about 110,000 clones, 90% to 95% found once; its top ten account for 0.65% to 0.9%. This clonotype was obtained from a human donor in good health. The material sequenced was Tregs sorted from blood. The V gene is TRBV5-1, the J gene TRBJ2-3, with 12 nucleotides matching TRBD2. CDR3 sequence (DNA): TGCGCCAGCAGCTTGGAGACTAGCGGGAGAAGAAAGAATACGCAGTATTTT. It codes for CASSLETSGRRKNTQYF.